The 17 T cell receptor beta chains in this list originate from one sample, sequenced in a study of cytotoxic CD8 clonotypes in ibrutinib-treated CLL. Sequencing was performed with immunoSEQ multiplex PCR; in TCRdb, only in-frame clones are kept and a portion is missing. The data contain around 250,000 clones, 70% of them singletons. The input for sequencing was PBMCs, taken after 24 months of ibrutinib treatment. Receptor source: a human donor with chronic lymphocytic leukemia.

The chain recombines TRBV28 with TRBJ1-2; D remains unclear. Trimming left V 6 bases short and J 4 bases short, with 15 bases between. The CDR3 has 14 amino acids. Germline loops: CDR1 MDHEN, CDR2 SYDVKM. The CDR3 loop reads CASRIVGFSYGYTF. In DNA form, the CDR3 reads TGTGCCAGCAGGATAGTGGGTTTTAGCTATGGCTACACCTTC.

This chain joins TRBV6-6 and TRBJ1-5, with TRBD1 identical over 10 bases. The trim removed 5 bases at V and 7 bases at J, leaving 2 bases unmatched. Germline CDR1 reads MNHNY; CDR2 reads SVGAGI (reference sequence). The CDR3 extends over 13 amino acids. CDR3 region: CASSGQGEQPQHF. Here the CDR3 DNA reads TGTGCCAGCAGTGGACAGGGGGAACAGCCCCAGCATTTT.

The V gene is TRBV14, the J gene TRBJ2-5; D unclear. V lost 2 bases, J lost 4 bases, and 8 bases lay in between. This CDR3 region has 13 residues. CDR1 SGHDN and CDR2 FVKESK come from the germline V gene. This CDR3 reads CASSQKPLETQYF. The DNA of the CDR3 is TGTGCCAGCAGCCAAAAGCCCTTAGAGACCCAGTACTTC.

This clone is medium-sized within its sample. V and J are TRBV7-2 and TRBJ2-7, with 10 bases matching TRBD2. Trimming cost V 5 bases and J 3 bases; bases outside gene matches: 4. Germline V gene lookup returns CDR1 SGHTA and CDR2 FQGNSA. This CDR3 is 14 amino acids long. The CDR3 loop is CASSLSGRFYEQYF. Written as DNA, the CDR3 is TGTGCCAGCAGCCTTAGCGGGAGGTTCTACGAGCAGTACTTC. Supplemented by reference TRBV7-2 and TRBJ2-7, the full variable domain reads GAGVSQSPSNKVTEKGKDVELRCDPISGHTALYWYRQSLGQGLEFLIYFQGNSAPDKSGLPSDRFSAERTGGSVSTLTIQRTQQEDSAVYLCASSLSGRFYEQYFGPGTRLTVT.

This clone was recorded a few times. V is TRBV6-5 and J is TRBJ1-3; TRBD1 matches at 7 bases. Trimming removed 7 bases from V and 2 bases from J; junction bases left unmatched: 2. Germline values: CDR1 MNHEY, CDR2 SVGAGI. The CDR3 spans 13 residues. CDR3 nucleotides: TGTGCCAGCACCAGGGGGGCTGGAAACACCATATATTTT. Translated, it gives CASTRGAGNTIYF.

Only a few counts were recorded for this clone. The CDR3 DNA reads as TGTGCCACCAGCAGAGGGGAGGTCCTCCTCACCTACGAGCAGTACTTC. Its protein is CATSRGEVLLTYEQYF. This chain joins TRBV15 and TRBJ2-7, with TRBD2 as a possible D gene (6 bases). Germline CDR1 and CDR2: LNHNV and YYDKDF (reference sequence). V shed 1 base and J shed 2 bases, with 15 bases lying between them. This CDR3 comprises 16 residues. The full variable domain, in which reference TRBV15 and TRBJ2-7 provide the parts outside the CDR3, is DAMVIQNPRYQVTQFGKPVTLSCSQTLNHNVMYWYQQKSSQAPKLLFHYYDKDFNNEADTPDNFQSRRPNTSFCFLDIRSPGLGDTAMYLCATSRGEVLLTYEQYFGPGTRLTVT.

The chain links TRBV9 to TRBJ2-1, with D possibly matching TRBD2 (7 bases). CDR1 and CDR2 (germline): SGDLS, YYNGEE. The CDR3 length is 15 residues. Trimming took off 2 bases at V and 8 bases at J, with 17 bases between the two ends. This CDR3 is CASSVTSGTQYEQFF. CDR3 bases: TGTGCCAGCAGCGTGACCAGCGGGACACAATATGAGCAGTTCTTC.

This chain uses TRBV15 with TRBJ1-5; D not certain. Trimming shortened V by 0 bases and J by 0 bases, and 12 bases separated the two germline ends. There are 17 residues in the CDR3. Germline values: CDR1 LNHNV, CDR2 YYDKDF (reference sequence). The CDR3 region is CATSRDPRPVSNQPQHF. CDR3 bases: TGTGCCACCAGCAGAGATCCGCGGCCAGTTAGCAATCAGCCCCAGCATTTT.

This clone was seen a few times. The J gene is TRBJ2-5, the V gene TRBV5-4; no definite D call. The CDR3 runs to 12 residues. Trimming stripped 0 bases from V and 7 bases from J, with 7 bases between. Germline CDR1 SGHNT, CDR2 YYREEE (reference sequence). CDR3 DNA sequence: TGTGCCAGCAGCTTGGACAGTGCGACCCAGTACTTC. Residues: CASSLDSATQYF. Complete variable domain (other parts from reference TRBV5-4 and TRBJ2-5): ETGVTQSPTHLIKTRGQQVTLRCSSQSGHNTVSWYQQALGQGPQFIFQYYREEENGRGNFPPRFSGLQFPNYSSELNVNALELDDSALYLCASSLDSATQYFGPGTRLLVL.

The V and J genes are TRBV6-6 and TRBJ2-5, with TRBD1 matching over 9 bases. This CDR3 has 13 residues. The trim removed 5 bases at V and 5 bases at J, leaving 3 bases unmatched. Per germline, CDR1 MNHNY and CDR2 SVGAGI (reference sequence). The CDR3 nucleotides read TGTGCCAGCAGTGGACAGGGGTCGGAGACCCAGTACTTC. Protein product: CASSGQGSETQYF.

J is TRBJ1-5 and V is TRBV27, with a tentative D call TRBD1 (5 bases). The V gene's germline CDR1 is MNHEY and CDR2 SMNVEV (reference sequence). The CDR3 contains 16 residues. Trimming took off 4 bases at V and 5 bases at J, with 18 bases between the two ends. CDR3 coding DNA: TGTGCCAGCAGTTACCGGACACCAGATATCTATCAGCCCCAGCATTTT. Protein product: CASSYRTPDIYQPQHF.

This clone was seen only a few times. The V gene is TRBV10-3, the J gene TRBJ2-7; 7 bases line up with TRBD2. The germline CDR1 and CDR2 sequences are ENHRY and SYGVKD. CDR3 length: 11 amino acids. With 6 bases clipped from V and 7 bases from J, the junction kept 3 bases outside the gene matches. CDR3 coding DNA: TGTGCCATCAGCCCCGGGGGGGAGCAGTACTTC. Protein sequence: CAISPGGEQYF.

The chain carries TRBV7-8 and TRBJ1-2; D not resolved. Germline CDR1 SGHVS, CDR2 FQNEAQ. The V end was cut by 4 bases, the J end by 1 base, with 4 bases between. The CDR3 has 12 residues. The DNA for the CDR3 is TGTGCCAGCAGCTCGGTTAACTATGGCTACACCTTC. Translation: CASSSVNYGYTF.

In its sample, this clone was seen once. V and J are TRBV30 and TRBJ1-3; D unresolved. Trimming cost V 5 bases and J 3 bases, with 11 bases left between them. The germline V gene has CDR1 GTSNPN and CDR2 SVGIG (reference sequence). The CDR3 totals 13 residues. CDR3 nucleotide sequence: TGTGCCTGGCAGGAGAGCTTTGGAAACACCATATATTTT. This translates into CAWQESFGNTIYF.

This clone was seen only a few times. J is TRBJ1-2 and V is TRBV19; TRBD1 might be the D (6 bases). Trimming took off 5 bases at V and 0 bases at J, with 10 bases between the two ends. Germline V gives CDR1 LNHDA, CDR2 SQIVND (reference sequence). The CDR3 has 14 amino acids. CDR3 nucleotides: TGTGCCAGTAGTCAGGGGCCTGCTAACTATGGCTACACCTTC. Protein product: CASSQGPANYGYTF.

The chain joins TRBV5-1 to TRBJ2-1; 12 nucleotides match TRBD2. The CDR3 extends over 15 amino acids. Trimming cost V 4 bases and J 4 bases; bases outside gene matches: 3. CDR1 is SGHRS and CDR2 is YFSETQ in the germline V gene. CDR3 sequence reads: CASSPTSGSYNEQFF. As DNA, the CDR3 is TGCGCCAGCAGCCCGACTAGCGGGAGTTACAATGAGCAGTTCTTC.

CDR3 sequence (DNA): TGTGCCAGCAGTTCGGAGGTCCCTAACTATGGCTACACCTTC. Protein product: CASSSEVPNYGYTF. The chain is built from TRBV2 and TRBJ1-2; no clear D. V lost 5 bases to trimming and J lost 0 bases, with 10 bases between them. Germline CDR1 SNHLY, CDR2 FYNNEI. This CDR3 has 14 residues.